The 11 T cell receptor beta chains below come from one sample, sequenced in a study of T cell responses to AZD1222 COVID-19 vaccine. TCRdb's table, derived via immunoSEQ multiplex PCR, lists solely in-frame clones and lacks some. The sample includes approximately 140,000 clones, 94% of them seen just once. The sample consisted of peripheral blood, taken on day 0 of AZD1222 vaccination. The source is an adult in good health.

The chain links TRBV19 to TRBJ1-3, with 9 bases identical to TRBD1. The CDR3 loop spans 16 amino acids. The trim removed 6 bases at V and 1 base at J, leaving 7 bases unmatched. The germline V gene has CDR1 LNHDA and CDR2 SQIVND (reference sequence). The CDR3 reads CASRKQGASSGNTIYF. The CDR3 coding sequence is TGTGCCAGTAGAAAACAGGGGGCGTCTTCTGGAAACACCATATATTTT.

J is TRBJ2-3 and V is TRBV6-2 or TRBV6-3; 9 bases fit TRBD1. This CDR3 region has 15 residues. From germline, CDR1 is MNHEY and CDR2 SVGEGT. V shed 4 bases and J 1 base; nucleotides not matched to a gene: 3. The CDR3 DNA follows: TGTGCCAGCAGTTTACAGGGGGCCGGCACAGATACGCAGTATTTT. Translated, it gives CASSLQGAGTDTQYF.

The chain links TRBV24-1 to TRBJ2-2, with 9 bases aligning to TRBD1. The CDR3 length is 15 residues. V was pared by 10 bases and J by 5 bases, with 10 bases of the junction left unmatched. The V gene's germline CDR1 is KGHDR and CDR2 SFDVKD. CDR3 sequence reads: CATKGDREGTGELFF. In DNA, the CDR3 is TGTGCCACAAAGGGGGACAGGGAGGGTACCGGGGAGCTGTTTTTT.

A single count supports this clone. The chain has TRBV11-3 and TRBJ2-7; 7 bases match TRBD1. The CDR3 sequence is 16 residues long. Germline loops: CDR1 SGHNT, CDR2 YENEEA. The V gene end was trimmed by 1 base and the J gene end by 0 bases; junction bases not matched to a gene: 6. CDR3 nucleotide sequence: TGTGCCAGCAGCTTAGCGGCCAGGGGGAACTCCTACGAGCAGTACGTC. Its translation: CASSLAARGNSYEQYV.

The gene calls are TRBV19 and TRBJ2-1; D not certain. This CDR3 contains 15 residues. CDR1 is LNHDA and CDR2 is SQIVND in the germline V gene (reference sequence). The V end lost 5 bases, the J end lost 4 bases, and 15 bases lay between the germline ends. The CDR3 is CASSPSPWYYNEQFF. CDR3 bases: TGTGCCAGTAGTCCTTCACCCTGGTATTACAATGAGCAGTTCTTC.

The rearrangement joins TRBV3-1 (or the pseudogene TRBV3-2) to TRBJ1-2; the match to TRBD1 covers 8 bases. CDR1 is LGHDT and CDR2 is YNNKEL in the germline V gene (reference sequence). The CDR3 runs to 15 residues. The V segment lost 1 base and the J segment 4 bases; nucleotides outside the gene matches: 5. The CDR3 DNA reads TGTGCCAGCAGCCAAGGTACAGGGGGGAGCTATGGCTACACCTTC. Encoded protein: CASSQGTGGSYGYTF.

This sequence joins TRBV6-5 and TRBJ1-1, with D possibly matching TRBD1 (6 bases). Germline values: CDR1 MNHEY, CDR2 SVGAGI. V gave up 6 bases and J gave up 3 bases, with 14 bases separating them. The CDR3 has 14 residues. CDR3 sequence reads: CASSLLRGDTEAFF. The CDR3 DNA sequence: TGTGCCAGCAGCCTCCTTAGGGGGGACACTGAAGCTTTCTTT.

V gene TRBV6-5 combines with J gene TRBJ1-1; no definite D call. The CDR3 is made up of 14 amino acids. V was shortened by 7 bases and J by 1 base, with 13 bases between the two germline ends. Germline V CDR1 and CDR2: MNHEY, SVGAGI. Here the CDR3 reads CASITDGSNTEAFF. For the CDR3, the DNA is TGTGCCAGCATCACGGACGGGTCGAACACTGAAGCTTTCTTT.

The chain employs TRBV28 and TRBJ2-2, with D perhaps matching TRBD1 or TRBD2 (6 bases each). Looked up from germline, CDR1 is MDHEN and CDR2 is SYDVKM. The CDR3 covers 16 residues. Trimming removed 6 bases at V and 0 bases at J, with 14 bases between. In DNA, the CDR3 is TGTGCCAGCAGGGGGGGCGGGGAAGCGAACACCGGGGAGCTGTTTTTT. Encoded protein: CASRGGGEANTGELFF.

The chain combines TRBV4-1 with TRBJ1-1; no clear D. Trimming took 3 bases from V and 2 from J, leaving 10 bases between them. The V gene's germline CDR1 is MGHRA and CDR2 YSYEKL. CDR3 size: 14 residues. CDR3 bases: TGCGCCAGCAGCCAGATAGTGGGCAACACTGAAGCTTTCTTT. This sequence encodes CASSQIVGNTEAFF.

The genes are TRBV6-4 and TRBJ1-6; possibly TRBD1 for D (6 bases). CDR1 is MRHNA and CDR2 is SNTAGT in the germline V gene. This CDR3 region has 16 residues. V lost 0 bases and J 9 bases, leaving 15 bases between the germline ends. CDR3 protein: CASSDSLDRPASPLHF. The DNA of the CDR3 is TGTGCCAGCAGTGACTCTTTGGACAGACCGGCTTCACCCCTCCACTTT.